This TCR beta chain was sequenced during a study of T cell clonality in common variable immunodeficiency. Study results and caveats: Authors noted CVID clonality's cause needs subpopulation repertoire sequencing. Links between repertoire features and CVID complications were heterogeneity-limited.

There are many counts of this clone. Its antigen remains unknown. The read stops 3 residues short of the end of the CDR3; the missing end is completed from the germline J gene. The sample has other DNA sequences that encode this CDR3 too. Each donor provided roughly 4.5 to 8.5 ml of heparinized whole blood. Germline V gene data show CDR1 as ENHRY and CDR2 as SYGVKD. V lost 10 bases and J lost 3, with 13 bases in between. The CDR3 sequence is 13 residues long. Data came from immunoSEQ multiplex PCR; TCRdb stores just in-frame clones and leaves some out. This repertoire lists about 55,000 clones without singletons; over 0.8% sits in the top ten.

The sample was peripheral blood mononuclear cells. V is TRBV10-3 and J is TRBJ1-3; D may be TRBD1 (5 bases). This clonotype was sampled from a person aged 18-69 years in good health. The covered CDR3 bases are TGTGCCAGTAGTGTCGGGGGTGGAAACACC. This encodes CASSVGGGNT. In full, the CDR3 reads CASSVGGGNTIYF.